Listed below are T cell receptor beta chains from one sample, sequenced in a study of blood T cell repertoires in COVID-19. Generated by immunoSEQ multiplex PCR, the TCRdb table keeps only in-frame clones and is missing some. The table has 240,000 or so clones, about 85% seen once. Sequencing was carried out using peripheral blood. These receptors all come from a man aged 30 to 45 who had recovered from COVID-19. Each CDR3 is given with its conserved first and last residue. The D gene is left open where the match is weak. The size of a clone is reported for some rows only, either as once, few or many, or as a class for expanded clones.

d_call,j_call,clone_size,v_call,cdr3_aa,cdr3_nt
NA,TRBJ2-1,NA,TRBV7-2,CASSLVGASYNEQFF,TGTGCCAGCAGCTTAGTGGGAGCCTCTTACAATGAGCAGTTCTTC
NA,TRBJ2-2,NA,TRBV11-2,CASSWGPGAIITGELFF,TGTGCCAGCAGCTGGGGACCAGGGGCCATAATAACCGGGGAGCTGTTTTTT
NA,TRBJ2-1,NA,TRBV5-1,CASRPPGVSYNEQFF,TGCGCCAGCAGACCACCGGGGGTCTCCTACAATGAGCAGTTCTTC
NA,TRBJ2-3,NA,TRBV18,CASSMTSTDTQYF,TGTGCCAGCTCCATGACTAGCACAGATACGCAGTATTTT
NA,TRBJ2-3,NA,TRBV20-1,CSASKIETDTQYF,TGCAGTGCTAGTAAAATAGAGACAGATACGCAGTATTTT
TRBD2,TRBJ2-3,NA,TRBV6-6,CASSYSGAGGTDTQYF,TGTGCCAGCAGTTACTCGGGAGCGGGGGGCACAGATACGCAGTATTTT
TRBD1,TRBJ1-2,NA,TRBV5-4,CASSPDRESSMGYTF,TGTGCCAGCAGCCCAGACAGGGAATCTTCTATGGGCTACACCTTC
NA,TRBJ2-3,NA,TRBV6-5,CASSPGQDTQYF,TGTGCCAGCAGCCCGGGACAAGATACGCAGTATTTT
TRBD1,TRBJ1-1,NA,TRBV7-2,CASSTRTGSGTEAFF,TGTGCCAGCAGCACGAGGACAGGGAGTGGCACTGAAGCTTTCTTT
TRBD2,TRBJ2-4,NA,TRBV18,CASSPRSGGAGLNIQYF,TGTGCCAGCTCACCACGGAGCGGGGGGGCCGGGTTGAACATTCAGTACTTC
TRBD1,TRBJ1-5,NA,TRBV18,CASSPDRDQPQHF,TGTGCCAGCTCACCGGACAGGGATCAGCCCCAGCATTTT
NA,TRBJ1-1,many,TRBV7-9,CASTGLIAEAFF,TGTGCCAGTACGGGACTTATCGCTGAAGCTTTCTTT
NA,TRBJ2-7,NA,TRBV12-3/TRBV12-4,CASSLTGPDEQYF,TGTGCCAGCAGTTTAACAGGGCCTGACGAGCAGTACTTC
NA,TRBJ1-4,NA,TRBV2,CASSVPGWETNEKLFF,TGTGCCAGCAGTGTTCCCGGGTGGGAGACTAATGAAAAACTGTTTTTT
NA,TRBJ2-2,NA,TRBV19,CASNERGRGRAGELFF,TGTGCCAGTAACGAGAGGGGGAGGGGAAGGGCCGGGGAGCTGTTTTTT
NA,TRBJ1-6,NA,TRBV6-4,CASRQYRDYNSPLHF,TGTGCCAGCAGACAATATCGGGACTATAATTCACCCCTCCACTTT
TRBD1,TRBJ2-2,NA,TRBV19,CASSIEGGLYTGELFF,TGTGCCAGTAGTATTGAAGGGGGCTTGTACACCGGGGAGCTGTTTTTT
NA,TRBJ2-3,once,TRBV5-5,CASSLSGSIGTDTQYF,TGTGCCAGCAGCTTGTCGGGTAGTATAGGCACAGATACGCAGTATTTT
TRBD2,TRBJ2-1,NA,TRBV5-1,CASNAVAGGDNEQFF,TGCGCCAGCAACGCCGTAGCGGGGGGGGACAATGAGCAGTTCTTC
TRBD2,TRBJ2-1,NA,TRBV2,CASRPTTSGEVQFF,TGTGCCAGCAGGCCTACGACAAGCGGGGAGGTGCAGTTCTTC
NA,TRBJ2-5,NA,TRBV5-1,CASSPMTGRETQYF,TGCGCCAGCAGCCCAATGACAGGGAGGGAGACCCAGTACTTC
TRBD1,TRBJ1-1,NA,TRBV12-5,CASGPGTGKTNTEAFF,TGTGCTAGTGGCCCGGGGACAGGGAAAACGAACACTGAAGCTTTCTTT
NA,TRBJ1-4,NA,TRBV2,CASSDPENNEKLFF,TGTGCCAGCAGTGACCCAGAAAATAATGAAAAACTGTTTTTT
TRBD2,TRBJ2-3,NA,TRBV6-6,CASSPQGLAVGTDTQYF,TGTGCCAGCAGTCCGCAGGGACTAGCGGTGGGCACAGATACGCAGTATTTT
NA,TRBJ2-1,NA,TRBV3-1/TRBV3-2,CASSQGSISEQFF,TGTGCCAGCAGCCAAGGGTCTATAAGTGAGCAGTTCTTC
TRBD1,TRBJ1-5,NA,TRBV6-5,CASRAGQASNQPQHF,TGTGCCAGCAGGGCGGGACAGGCCAGCAATCAGCCCCAGCATTTT
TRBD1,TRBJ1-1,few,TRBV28,CATLPGTVNTEAFF,TGTGCCACCTTGCCCGGGACAGTGAACACTGAAGCTTTCTTT
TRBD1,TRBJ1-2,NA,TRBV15,CATSWGQTNYGYTF,TGTGCCACCAGCTGGGGACAGACTAACTATGGCTACACCTTC
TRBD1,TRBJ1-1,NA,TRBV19,CASRDRDTEAFF,TGTGCCAGTAGGGACAGGGACACTGAAGCTTTCTTT
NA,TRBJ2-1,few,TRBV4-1,CASSPGGPNEQFF,TGCGCCAGCAGCCCCGGGGGTCCCAATGAGCAGTTCTTC
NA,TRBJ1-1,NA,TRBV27,CASNYRRMNTEAFF,TGTGCCAGCAATTATCGCAGGATGAACACTGAAGCTTTCTTT
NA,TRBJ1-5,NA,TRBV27,CASSLKQGFNQPQHF,TGTGCCAGCAGTTTGAAGCAGGGTTTCAATCAGCCCCAGCATTTT
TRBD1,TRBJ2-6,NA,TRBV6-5,CASAGGVSGANVLTF,TGTGCCAGCGCAGGGGGCGTATCTGGGGCCAACGTCCTGACTTTC
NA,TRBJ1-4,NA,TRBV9,CASSVRPNEKLFF,TGTGCCAGCAGCGTACGTCCGAATGAAAAACTGTTTTTT
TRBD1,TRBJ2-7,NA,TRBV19,CASSDRAYEQYF,TGTGCCAGTAGCGACAGGGCCTACGAGCAGTACTTC
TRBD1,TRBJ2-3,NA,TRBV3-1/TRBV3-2,CASTSRGQGTDTQYF,TGTGCCAGCACCTCAAGGGGACAGGGCACAGATACGCAGTATTTT
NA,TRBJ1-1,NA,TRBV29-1,CSSWGVSDTEAFF,TGCAGCTCCTGGGGGGTGAGTGACACTGAAGCTTTCTTT
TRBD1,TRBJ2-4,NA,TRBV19,CASGDSRGLKNIQYF,TGTGCCAGTGGGGACAGCCGCGGTTTAAAAAACATTCAGTACTTC
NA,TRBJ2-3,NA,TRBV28,CASKLRVRDTQYF,TGTGCCAGCAAATTGAGGGTCAGAGATACGCAGTATTTT
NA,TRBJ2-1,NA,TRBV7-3,CASSLGQGGYEQFF,TGTGCCAGCAGCTTAGGGCAGGGTGGGTATGAGCAGTTCTTC
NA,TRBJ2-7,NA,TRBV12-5,CASGLVPGYEQYF,TGTGCTAGTGGTTTGGTACCGGGTTACGAGCAGTACTTC
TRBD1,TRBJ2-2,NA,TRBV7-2,CASSLRLTGAGELFF,TGTGCCAGCAGCCTCCGGCTGACAGGGGCCGGGGAGCTGTTTTTT
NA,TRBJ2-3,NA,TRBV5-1,CASSGGSGPDTQYF,TGCGCCAGCAGTGGAGGGAGCGGACCAGATACGCAGTATTTT
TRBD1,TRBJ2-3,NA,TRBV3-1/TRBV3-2,CASSYATGSTDTQYF,TGTGCCAGCAGCTACGCGACAGGGTCCACAGATACGCAGTATTTT
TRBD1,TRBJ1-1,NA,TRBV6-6,CASSLDRGDGTEAFF,TGTGCCAGCAGTTTAGACAGGGGGGATGGGACTGAAGCTTTCTTT
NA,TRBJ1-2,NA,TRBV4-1,CASSQGAPPEGYGYTF,TGCGCCAGCAGCCAAGGGGCCCCGCCGGAGGGGTATGGCTACACCTTC
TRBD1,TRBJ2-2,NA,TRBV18,CASSPLGQGGAGELFF,TGTGCCAGCTCACCACTGGGACAGGGTGGCGCCGGGGAGCTGTTTTTT
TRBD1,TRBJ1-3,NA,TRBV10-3,CAIREAGTGGNTIYF,TGTGCCATCAGAGAAGCCGGGACAGGGGGAAACACCATATATTTT
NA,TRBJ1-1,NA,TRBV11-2,CASSLDARGATEAFF,TGTGCCAGCAGCTTAGATGCTCGGGGTGCCACTGAAGCTTTCTTT
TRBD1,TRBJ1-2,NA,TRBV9,CASSAMGQVNYGYTF,TGTGCCAGCAGCGCTATGGGACAGGTTAACTATGGCTACACCTTC
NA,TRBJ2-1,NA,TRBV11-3,CASSLTGDNEQFF,TGTGCCAGCAGCTTAACGGGGGACAATGAGCAGTTCTTC
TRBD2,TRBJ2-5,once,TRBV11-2,CASAPGGQETQYF,TGTGCCAGCGCCCCGGGGGGGCAGGAGACCCAGTACTTC
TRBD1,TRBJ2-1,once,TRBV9,CASSVSPGQGIEQFF,TGTGCCAGCAGCGTATCCCCGGGACAGGGCATTGAGCAGTTCTTC